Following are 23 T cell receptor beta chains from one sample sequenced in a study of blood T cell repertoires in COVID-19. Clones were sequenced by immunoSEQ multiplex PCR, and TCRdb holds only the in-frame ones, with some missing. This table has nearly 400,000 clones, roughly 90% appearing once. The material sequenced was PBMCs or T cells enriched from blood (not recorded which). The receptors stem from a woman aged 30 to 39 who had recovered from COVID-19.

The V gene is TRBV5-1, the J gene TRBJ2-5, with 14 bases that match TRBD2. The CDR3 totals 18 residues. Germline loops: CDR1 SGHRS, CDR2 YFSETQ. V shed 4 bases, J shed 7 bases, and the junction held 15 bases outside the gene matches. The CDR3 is CASSPGTSGSFRWLTQYF. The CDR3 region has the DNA TGCGCCAGCAGCCCCGGGACTAGCGGGAGTTTTAGGTGGTTGACCCAGTACTTC. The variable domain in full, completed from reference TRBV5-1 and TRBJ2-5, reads KAGVTQTPRYLIKTRGQQVTLSCSPISGHRSVSWYQQTPGQGLQFLFEYFSETQRNKGNFPGRFSGRQFSNSRSEMNVSTLELGDSALYLCASSPGTSGSFRWLTQYFGPGTRLLVL.

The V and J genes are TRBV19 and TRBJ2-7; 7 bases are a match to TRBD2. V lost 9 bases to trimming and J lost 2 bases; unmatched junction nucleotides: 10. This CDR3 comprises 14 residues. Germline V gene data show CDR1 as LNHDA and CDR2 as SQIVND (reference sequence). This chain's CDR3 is CASTPASGPYEQYF. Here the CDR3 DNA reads TGTGCCAGCACACCCGCTAGCGGTCCCTACGAGCAGTACTTC.

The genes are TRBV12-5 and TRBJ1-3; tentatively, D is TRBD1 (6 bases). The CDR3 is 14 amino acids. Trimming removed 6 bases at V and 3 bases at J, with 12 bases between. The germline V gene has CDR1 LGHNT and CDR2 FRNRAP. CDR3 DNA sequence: TGTGCTAGTGGCCAGGGACACGGTGGAAACACCATATATTTT. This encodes CASGQGHGGNTIYF.

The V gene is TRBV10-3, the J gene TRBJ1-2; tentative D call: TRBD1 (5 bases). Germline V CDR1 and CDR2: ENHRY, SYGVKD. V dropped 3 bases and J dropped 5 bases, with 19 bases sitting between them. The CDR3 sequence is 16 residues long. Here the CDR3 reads CAISDLANPGPYGYTF. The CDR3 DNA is TGTGCCATCAGTGACCTAGCGAACCCGGGACCATATGGCTACACCTTC.

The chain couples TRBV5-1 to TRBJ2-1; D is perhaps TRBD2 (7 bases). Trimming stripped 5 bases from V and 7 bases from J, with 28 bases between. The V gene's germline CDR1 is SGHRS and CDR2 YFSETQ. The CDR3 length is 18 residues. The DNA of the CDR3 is TGCGCCAGCAGGGGTACCTGGGCGACAGAGGGAGGGGGTAATGAGCAGTTCTTC. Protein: CASRGTWATEGGGNEQFF.

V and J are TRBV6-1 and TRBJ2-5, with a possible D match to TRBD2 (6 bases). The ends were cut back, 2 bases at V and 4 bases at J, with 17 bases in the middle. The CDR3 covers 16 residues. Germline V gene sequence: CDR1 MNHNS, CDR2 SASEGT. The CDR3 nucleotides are TGTGCCAGCAGTGAATGGTCGGGAGCGGCGGGAGAGACCCAGTACTTC. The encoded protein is CASSEWSGAAGETQYF.

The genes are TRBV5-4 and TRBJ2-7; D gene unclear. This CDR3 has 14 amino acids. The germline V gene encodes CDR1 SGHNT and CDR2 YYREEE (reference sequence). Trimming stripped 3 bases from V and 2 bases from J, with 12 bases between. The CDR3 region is CASSYHITPYEQYF. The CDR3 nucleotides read TGTGCCAGCAGCTATCACATTACCCCCTACGAGCAGTACTTC.

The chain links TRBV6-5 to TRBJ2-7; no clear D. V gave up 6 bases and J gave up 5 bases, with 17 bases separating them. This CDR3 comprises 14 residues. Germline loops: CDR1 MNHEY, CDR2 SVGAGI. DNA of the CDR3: TGTGCCAGCAGCTTCCAGGTTGACCAAAACGAGCAGTACTTC. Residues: CASSFQVDQNEQYF.

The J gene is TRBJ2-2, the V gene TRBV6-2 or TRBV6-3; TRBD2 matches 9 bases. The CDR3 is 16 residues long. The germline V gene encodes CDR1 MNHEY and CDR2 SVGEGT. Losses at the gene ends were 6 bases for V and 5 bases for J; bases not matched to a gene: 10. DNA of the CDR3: TGTGCCAGCAGCAAGAATCTAGCGGGGATAACCGGGGAGCTGTTTTTT. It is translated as CASSKNLAGITGELFF.

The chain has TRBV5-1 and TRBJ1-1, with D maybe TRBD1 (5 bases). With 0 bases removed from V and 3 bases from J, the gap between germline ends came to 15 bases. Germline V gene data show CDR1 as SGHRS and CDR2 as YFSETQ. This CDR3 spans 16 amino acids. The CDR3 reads CASSLVAGNTDTEAFF. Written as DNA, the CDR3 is TGCGCCAGCAGCTTGGTGGCAGGGAATACGGACACTGAAGCTTTCTTT.

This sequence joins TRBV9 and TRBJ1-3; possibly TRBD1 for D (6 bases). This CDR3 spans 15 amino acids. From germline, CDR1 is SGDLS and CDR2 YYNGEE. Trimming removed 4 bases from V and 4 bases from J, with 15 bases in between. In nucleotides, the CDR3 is TGTGCCAGCAGCTTACGCGGGGGGCCGGGAAACACCATATATTTT. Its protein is CASSLRGGPGNTIYF.

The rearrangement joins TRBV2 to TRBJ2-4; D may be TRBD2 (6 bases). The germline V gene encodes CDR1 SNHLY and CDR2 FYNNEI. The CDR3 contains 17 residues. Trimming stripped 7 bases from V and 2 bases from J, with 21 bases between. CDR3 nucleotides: TGTGCCAGCACCATGAACCCGCGGGGCGTGACCAAAAACATTCAGTACTTC. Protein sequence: CASTMNPRGVTKNIQYF.

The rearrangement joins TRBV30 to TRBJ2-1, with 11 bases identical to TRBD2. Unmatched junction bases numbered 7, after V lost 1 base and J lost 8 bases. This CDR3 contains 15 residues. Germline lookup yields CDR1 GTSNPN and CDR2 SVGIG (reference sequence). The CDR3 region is CAWSALAGGRDEQFF. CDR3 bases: TGTGCCTGGAGTGCCTTAGCGGGAGGGCGGGATGAGCAGTTCTTC.

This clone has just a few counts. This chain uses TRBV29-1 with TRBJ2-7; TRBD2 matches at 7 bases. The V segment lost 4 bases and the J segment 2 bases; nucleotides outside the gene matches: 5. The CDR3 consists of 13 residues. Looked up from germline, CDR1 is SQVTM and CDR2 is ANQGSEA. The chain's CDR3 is CSVVREPAYEQYF. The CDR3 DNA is TGCAGCGTTGTGCGGGAGCCAGCCTACGAGCAGTACTTC.

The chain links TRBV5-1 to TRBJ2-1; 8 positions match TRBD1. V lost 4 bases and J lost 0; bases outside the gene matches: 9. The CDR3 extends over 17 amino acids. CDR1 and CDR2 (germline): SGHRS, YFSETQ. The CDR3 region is CASSSQGGTGSYNEQFF. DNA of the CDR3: TGCGCCAGCAGCAGCCAAGGTGGGACAGGCTCCTACAATGAGCAGTTCTTC.

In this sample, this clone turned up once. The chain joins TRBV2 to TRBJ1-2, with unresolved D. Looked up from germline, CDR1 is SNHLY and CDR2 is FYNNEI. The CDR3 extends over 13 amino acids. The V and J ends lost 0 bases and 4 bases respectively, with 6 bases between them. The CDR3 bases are TGTGCCAGCAGTGAAGCGGCCCGCTATGGCTACACCTTC. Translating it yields CASSEAARYGYTF.

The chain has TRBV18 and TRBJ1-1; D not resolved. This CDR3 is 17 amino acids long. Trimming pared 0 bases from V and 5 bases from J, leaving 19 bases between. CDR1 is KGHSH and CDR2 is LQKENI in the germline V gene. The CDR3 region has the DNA TGTGCCAGCTCACCACCTAGCGGGAGGAGTGCGGGGACTGAAGCTTTCTTT. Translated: CASSPPSGRSAGTEAFF. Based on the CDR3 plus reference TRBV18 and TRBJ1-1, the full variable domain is NAGVMQNPRHLVRRRGQEARLRCSPMKGHSHVYWYRQLPEEGLKFMVYLQKENIIDESGMPKERFSAEFPKEGPSILRIQQVVRGDSAAYFCASSPPSGRSAGTEAFFGQGTRLTVV.

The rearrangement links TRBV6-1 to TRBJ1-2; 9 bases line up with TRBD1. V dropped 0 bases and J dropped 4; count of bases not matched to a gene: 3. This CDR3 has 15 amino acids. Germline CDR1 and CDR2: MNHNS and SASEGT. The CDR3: CASSEASTGGYGYTF. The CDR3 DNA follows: TGTGCCAGCAGTGAAGCCTCGACAGGGGGCTATGGCTACACCTTC.

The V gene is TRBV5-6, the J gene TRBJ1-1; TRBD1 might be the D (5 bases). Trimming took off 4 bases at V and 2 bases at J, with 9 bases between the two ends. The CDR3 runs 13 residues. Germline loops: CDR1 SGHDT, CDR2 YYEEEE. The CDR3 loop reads CASSATANTEAFF. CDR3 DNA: TGTGCCAGCAGCGCGACAGCTAACACTGAAGCTTTCTTT.

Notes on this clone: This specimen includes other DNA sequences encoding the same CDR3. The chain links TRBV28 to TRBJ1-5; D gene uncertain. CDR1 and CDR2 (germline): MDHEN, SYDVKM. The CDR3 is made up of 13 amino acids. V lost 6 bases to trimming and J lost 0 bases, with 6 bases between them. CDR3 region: CASSLYSNQPQHF. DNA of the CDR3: TGTGCCAGCAGCCTCTATAGCAATCAGCCCCAGCATTTT. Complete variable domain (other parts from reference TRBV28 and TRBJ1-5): DVKVTQSSRYLVKRTGEKVFLECVQDMDHENMFWYRQDPGLGLRLIYFSYDVKMKEKGDIPEGYSVSREKKERFSLILESASTNQTSMYLCASSLYSNQPQHFGDGTRLSIL.

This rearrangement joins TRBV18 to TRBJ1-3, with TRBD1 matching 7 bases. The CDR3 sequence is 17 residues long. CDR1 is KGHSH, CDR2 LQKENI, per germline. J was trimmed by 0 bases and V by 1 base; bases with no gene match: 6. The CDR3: CASSPRDSISSGNTIYF. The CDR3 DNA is TGTGCCAGCTCACCACGGGACAGCATTTCCTCTGGAAACACCATATATTTT.

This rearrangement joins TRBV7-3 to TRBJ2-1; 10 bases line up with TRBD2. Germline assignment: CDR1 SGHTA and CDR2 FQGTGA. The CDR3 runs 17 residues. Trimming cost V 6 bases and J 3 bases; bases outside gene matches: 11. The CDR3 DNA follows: TGTGCCAGCAGGTACCGTGGGGGACTAGCGTTCTACAATGAGCAGTTCTTC. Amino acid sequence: CASRYRGGLAFYNEQFF.

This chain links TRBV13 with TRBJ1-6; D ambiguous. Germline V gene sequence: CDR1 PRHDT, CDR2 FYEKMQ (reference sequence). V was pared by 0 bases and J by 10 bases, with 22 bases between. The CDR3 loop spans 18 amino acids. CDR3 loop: CASSLGHTRVRNYSPLHF. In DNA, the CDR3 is TGTGCCAGCAGCTTAGGGCACACTCGGGTTCGGAATTACTCACCCCTCCACTTT.